This entry lists 11 T cell receptor beta chains sequenced from one sample in a study of T cells in Graves' hyperthyroidism and ophthalmopathy. Template material for amplifying TCR beta CDR3 regions consisted of RNA transcripts. HTBI primers drove first-round RT-PCR of the TCR CDR3. TCRdb ran MiXCR on the multiplex PCR reads and lists one entry per CDR3 protein. Altogether a few hundred thousand distinct CDR3 sequences are present, approximately 49% being singletons, with the ten largest covering about two fifths. The material sequenced was peripheral blood or thyroid tissue (not recorded which). These receptor sequences come from an adult woman with Graves' disease, either hyperthyroidism or ophthalmopathy (not recorded which).

V gene TRBV24-1 combines with J gene TRBJ1-2; D remains unclear. The V end was cut by 10 bases, the J end by 1 base, with 9 bases between. The CDR3 covers 12 residues. Germline V gives CDR1 KGHDR, CDR2 SFDVKD. In DNA, the CDR3 is TGTGCCACTTGGGCAAATAACTATGGCTACACCTTC. This encodes CATWANNYGYTF.

The genes are TRBV7-9 and TRBJ1-1; TRBD1 agrees at 8 bases. Trimming at V came to 11 bases and at J to 1 base, leaving 6 bases not matched to a gene. Per the germline V gene, CDR1 is SEHNR and CDR2 is FQNEAQ (reference sequence). This CDR3 comprises 13 residues. The CDR3 spells CAAQGARNTEAFF. Written as DNA, the CDR3 is TGTGCCGCTCAGGGGGCGCGGAACACTGAAGCTTTCTTT.

In this sample, this clonotype turned up once. V usage is TRBV9 and J usage is TRBJ1-2; D perhaps matches TRBD1 (5 bases). V dropped 0 bases and J dropped 8 bases, with 11 bases sitting between them. Germline CDR1 and CDR2: SGDLS and YYNGEE. The CDR3 length is 13 residues. The CDR3 nucleotides read TGTGCCAGCAGCGTAGAAGGAGGGGTCGGCTACACCTTC. Its protein product is CASSVEGGVGYTF.

The chain couples TRBV20-1 to TRBJ1-1; D is perhaps TRBD1 (6 bases). Germline-derived CDR1 and CDR2 are DFQATT and SNEGSKA (reference sequence). V was cut by 0 bases and J by 3 bases, with 14 bases left in between. This CDR3 has 15 residues. In nucleotides, the CDR3 is TGCAGTGCTAGAGATGAGAGGGGGGCTGACACTGAAGCTTTCTTT. Encoded protein: CSARDERGADTEAFF.

This clonotype was counted between two and nine times. This sequence joins TRBV29-1 and TRBJ1-2; TRBD1 matches at 8 bases. The V gene end was trimmed by 7 bases and the J gene end by 4 bases; junction bases not matched to a gene: 5. Germline V gene data show CDR1 as SQVTM and CDR2 as ANQGSEA. The length of the CDR3 is 12 residues. CDR3 residues: CSDRQGPYGYTF. In DNA, the CDR3 is TGCAGCGACCGACAGGGGCCCTATGGCTACACCTTC.

V and J are TRBV29-1 and TRBJ1-2; maybe TRBD1 (6 bases). The CDR3 totals 13 residues. V dropped 4 bases and J dropped 5 bases, with 14 bases sitting between them. Germline assignment: CDR1 SQVTM and CDR2 ANQGSEA. The CDR3 DNA reads as TGCAGCGTTGGGACAGCGGTTGGGTATGGCTACACCTTC. Translation: CSVGTAVGYGYTF.

The chain carries TRBV29-1 and TRBJ2-5; 10 bases line up with TRBD2. The CDR3 has 13 residues. Looked up from germline, CDR1 is SQVTM and CDR2 is ANQGSEA. CDR3 protein: CSVLAGGKETQYF. DNA of the CDR3: TGCAGTGTCTTAGCGGGAGGTAAAGAGACCCAGTACTTC. Full variable domain (missing parts from reference TRBV29-1 and TRBJ2-5): SAVISQKPSRDICQRGTSLTIQCQVDSQVTMMFWYRQQPGQSLTLIATANQGSEATYESGFVIDKFPISRPNLTFSTLTVSNMSPEDSSIYLCSVLAGGKETQYFGPGTRLLVL.

This chain connects TRBV25-1 to TRBJ1-1; D possibly corresponds to TRBD1 (6 bases). The CDR3 runs 15 residues. CDR1 and CDR2 from the germline V gene are MGHDK and SYGVNS. The V and J ends lost 8 bases and 7 bases respectively, with 23 bases between them. CDR3 loop: CASRFLDRGRSEAFF. The CDR3 region has the DNA TGTGCCAGCCGCTTCCTGGACAGAGGCCGAAGTGAAGCTTTCTTT.

The chain carries TRBV12-3 or TRBV12-4 and TRBJ1-1, with D tentatively TRBD1 (6 bases). The CDR3 has 14 residues. V was shortened by 6 bases and J by 4 bases, with 15 bases between the two germline ends. CDR3 nucleotide sequence: TGTGCCAGCAGGGTAGGGACACAGAGCACTGAAGCTTTCTTT. As protein: CASRVGTQSTEAFF.

This clonotype was counted ten times or more. V usage is TRBV5-6 and J usage is TRBJ2-5; D not certain. The CDR3 has 15 amino acids. Per germline, CDR1 SGHDT and CDR2 YYEEEE. Trimming stripped 0 bases from V and 9 bases from J, with 18 bases between. Written as DNA, the CDR3 is TGTGCCAGCAGCTTGGGACACGGACGAGGAGACGCCCAGTACTTC. This encodes CASSLGHGRGDAQYF.

This clonotype was seen at least ten times. The junction does not match germline at one end; this may be a read error. The V gene is TRBV7-7, the J gene TRBJ2-7, with D possibly TRBD1 on 5 matching bases. The CDR3 extends over 13 amino acids. Germline CDR1 is SSHAT and CDR2 is FNYEAQ (reference sequence). The CDR3 is CASSQTPQGEQYF. CDR3 coding DNA: TGTGCTAGCAGCCAAACCCCCCAGGGCGAGCAGTACTTC.